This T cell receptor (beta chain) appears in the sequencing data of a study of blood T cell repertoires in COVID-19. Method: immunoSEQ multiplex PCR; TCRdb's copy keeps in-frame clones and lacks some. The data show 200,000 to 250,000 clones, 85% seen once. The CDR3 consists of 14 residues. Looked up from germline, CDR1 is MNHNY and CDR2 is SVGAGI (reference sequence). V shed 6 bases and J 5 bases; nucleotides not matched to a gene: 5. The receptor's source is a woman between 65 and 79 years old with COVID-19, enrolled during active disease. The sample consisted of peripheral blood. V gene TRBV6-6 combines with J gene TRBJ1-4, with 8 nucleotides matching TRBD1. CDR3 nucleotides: TGTGCCAGCAGAACAGGGGGACGGAATGAAAAACTGTTTTTT. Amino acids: CASRTGGRNEKLFF.